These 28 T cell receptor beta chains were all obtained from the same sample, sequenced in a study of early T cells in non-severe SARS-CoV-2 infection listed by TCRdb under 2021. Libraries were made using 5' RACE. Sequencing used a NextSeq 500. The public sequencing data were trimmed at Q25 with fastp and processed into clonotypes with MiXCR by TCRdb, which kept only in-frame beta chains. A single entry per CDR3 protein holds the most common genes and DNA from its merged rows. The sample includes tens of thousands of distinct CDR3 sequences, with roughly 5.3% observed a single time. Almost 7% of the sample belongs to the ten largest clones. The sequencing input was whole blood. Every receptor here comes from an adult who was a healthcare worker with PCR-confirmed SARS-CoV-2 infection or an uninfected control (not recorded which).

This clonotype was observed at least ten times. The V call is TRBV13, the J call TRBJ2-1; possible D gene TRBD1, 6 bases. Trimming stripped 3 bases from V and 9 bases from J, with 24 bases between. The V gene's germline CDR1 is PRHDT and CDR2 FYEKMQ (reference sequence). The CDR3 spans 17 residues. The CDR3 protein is CASSFQGSGGVPTEQFF. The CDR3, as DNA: TGTGCCAGCAGCTTCCAGGGGAGTGGGGGAGTCCCCACTGAGCAGTTCTTC.

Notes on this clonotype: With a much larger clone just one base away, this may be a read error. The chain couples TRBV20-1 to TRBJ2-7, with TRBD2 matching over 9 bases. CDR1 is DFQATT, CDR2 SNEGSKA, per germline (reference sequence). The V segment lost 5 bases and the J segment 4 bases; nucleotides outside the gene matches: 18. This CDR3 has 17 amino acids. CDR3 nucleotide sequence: TGCAGTGCTCCTGGATCCCATTTGACTAGCGGAGGATACGAGCAGTACTTC. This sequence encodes CSAPGSHLTSGGYEQYF.

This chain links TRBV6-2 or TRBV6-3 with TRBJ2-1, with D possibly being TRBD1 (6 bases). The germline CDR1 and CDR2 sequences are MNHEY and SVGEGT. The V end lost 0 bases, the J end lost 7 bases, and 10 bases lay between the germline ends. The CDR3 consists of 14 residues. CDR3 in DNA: TGTGCCAGCAGTTACTCGACAGGCTATAATGAGCAGTTCTTC. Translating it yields CASSYSTGYNEQFF.

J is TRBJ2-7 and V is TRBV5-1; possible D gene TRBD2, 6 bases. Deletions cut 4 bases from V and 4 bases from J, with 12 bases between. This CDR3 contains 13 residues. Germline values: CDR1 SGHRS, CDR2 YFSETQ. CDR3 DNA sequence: TGCGCCAGCAGCCTCGTCGGGACTTACGAGCAGTACTTC. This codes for CASSLVGTYEQYF.

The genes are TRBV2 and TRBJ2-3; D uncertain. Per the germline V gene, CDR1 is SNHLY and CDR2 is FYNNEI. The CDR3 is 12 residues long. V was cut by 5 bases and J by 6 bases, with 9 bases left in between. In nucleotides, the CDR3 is TGTGCCAGCAGTAAACCGCGGGATACGCAGTATTTT. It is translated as CASSKPRDTQYF.

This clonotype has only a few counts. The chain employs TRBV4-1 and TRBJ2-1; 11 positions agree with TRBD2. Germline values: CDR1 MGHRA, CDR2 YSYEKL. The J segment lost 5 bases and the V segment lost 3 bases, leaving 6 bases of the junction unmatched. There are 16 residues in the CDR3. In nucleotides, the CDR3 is TGCGCCAGCAGCCACCTACTAGCGGGAGCTAACAATGAGCAGTTCTTC. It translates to CASSHLLAGANNEQFF.

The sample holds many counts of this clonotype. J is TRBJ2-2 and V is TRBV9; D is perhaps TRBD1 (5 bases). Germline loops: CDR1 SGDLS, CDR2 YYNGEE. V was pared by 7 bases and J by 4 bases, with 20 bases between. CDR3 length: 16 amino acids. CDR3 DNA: TGTGCCAGCTCTCCGTCAGGGCGATTGGGCACCGGGGAGCTGTTTTTT. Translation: CASSPSGRLGTGELFF. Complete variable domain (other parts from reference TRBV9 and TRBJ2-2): DSGVTQTPKHLITATGQRVTLRCSPRSGDLSVYWYQQSLDQGLQFLIQYYNGEERAKGNILERFSAQQFPDLHSELNLSSLELGDSALYFCASSPSGRLGTGELFFGEGSRLTVL.

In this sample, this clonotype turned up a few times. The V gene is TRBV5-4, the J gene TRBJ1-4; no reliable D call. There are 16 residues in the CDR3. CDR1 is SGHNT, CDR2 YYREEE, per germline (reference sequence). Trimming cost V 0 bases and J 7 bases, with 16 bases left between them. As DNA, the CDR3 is TGTGCCAGCAGCTTGGTCAACCGGGCTGGCCCTGAAAAACTGTTTTTT. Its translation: CASSLVNRAGPEKLFF.

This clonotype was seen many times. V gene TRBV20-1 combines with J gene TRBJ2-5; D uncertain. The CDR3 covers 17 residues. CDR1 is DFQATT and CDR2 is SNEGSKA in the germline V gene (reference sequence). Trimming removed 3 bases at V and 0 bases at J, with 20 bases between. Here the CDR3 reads CSARERGALSYQETQYF. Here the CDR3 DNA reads TGCAGTGCTAGGGAAAGAGGTGCCCTTTCGTACCAAGAGACCCAGTACTTC.

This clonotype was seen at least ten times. CDR3 coding DNA: TGTGCCAGCAGCGTCAGCTTCTATGGCTACACCTTC. It yields the protein CASSVSFYGYTF. V is TRBV9 and J is TRBJ1-2, with D unresolved. The CDR3 consists of 12 residues. The V end was cut by 2 bases, the J end by 4 bases, with 6 bases between. CDR1 is SGDLS, CDR2 YYNGEE, per germline.

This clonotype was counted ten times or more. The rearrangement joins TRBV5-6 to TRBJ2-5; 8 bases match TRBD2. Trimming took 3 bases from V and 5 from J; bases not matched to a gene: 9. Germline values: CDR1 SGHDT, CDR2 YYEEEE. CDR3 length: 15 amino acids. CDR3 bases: TGTGCCAGCAGCTCCGGGACTAGACGGGAGGAGACCCAGTACTTC. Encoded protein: CASSSGTRREETQYF.

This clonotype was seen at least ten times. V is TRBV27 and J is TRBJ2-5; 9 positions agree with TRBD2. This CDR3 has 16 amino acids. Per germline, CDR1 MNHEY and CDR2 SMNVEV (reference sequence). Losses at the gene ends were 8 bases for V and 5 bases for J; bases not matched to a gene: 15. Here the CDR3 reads CASSPGLAGLWETQYF. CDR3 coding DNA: TGTGCCAGCTCCCCCGGGCTAGCGGGACTCTGGGAGACCCAGTACTTC.

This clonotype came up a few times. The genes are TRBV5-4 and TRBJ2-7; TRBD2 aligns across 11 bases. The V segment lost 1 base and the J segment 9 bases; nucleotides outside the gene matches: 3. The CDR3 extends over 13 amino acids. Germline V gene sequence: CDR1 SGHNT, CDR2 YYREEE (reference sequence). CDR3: CASSLLAGGAQYF. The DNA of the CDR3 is TGTGCCAGCAGCTTGCTAGCGGGAGGCGCGCAGTACTTC.

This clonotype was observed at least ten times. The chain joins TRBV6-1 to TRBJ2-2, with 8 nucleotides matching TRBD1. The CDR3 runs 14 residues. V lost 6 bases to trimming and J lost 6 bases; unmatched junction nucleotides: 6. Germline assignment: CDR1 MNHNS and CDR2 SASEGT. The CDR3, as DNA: TGTGCCAGCAGGGACAGGGCGGATCCCGGGGAGCTGTTTTTT. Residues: CASRDRADPGELFF.

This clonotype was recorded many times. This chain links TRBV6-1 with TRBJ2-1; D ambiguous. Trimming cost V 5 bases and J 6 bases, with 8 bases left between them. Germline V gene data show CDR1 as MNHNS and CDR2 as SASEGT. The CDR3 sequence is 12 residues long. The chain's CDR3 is CASSFSLNEQFF. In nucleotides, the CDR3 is TGTGCCAGCAGTTTTAGTCTCAATGAGCAGTTCTTC.

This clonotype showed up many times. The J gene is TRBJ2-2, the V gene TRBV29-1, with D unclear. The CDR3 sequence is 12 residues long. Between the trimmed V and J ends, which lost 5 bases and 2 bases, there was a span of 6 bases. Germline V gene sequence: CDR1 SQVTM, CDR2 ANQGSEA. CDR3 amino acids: CSVQFNTGELFF. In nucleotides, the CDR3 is TGCAGCGTTCAGTTTAACACCGGGGAGCTGTTTTTT.

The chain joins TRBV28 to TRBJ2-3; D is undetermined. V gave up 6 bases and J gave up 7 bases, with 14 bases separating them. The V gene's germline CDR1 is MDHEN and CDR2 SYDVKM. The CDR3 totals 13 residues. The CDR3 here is CASSPPPMHTQYF. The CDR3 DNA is TGTGCCAGCAGCCCCCCCCCAATGCATACGCAGTATTTT. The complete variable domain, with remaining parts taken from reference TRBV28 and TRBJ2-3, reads DVKVTQSSRYLVKRTGEKVFLECVQDMDHENMFWYRQDPGLGLRLIYFSYDVKMKEKGDIPEGYSVSREKKERFSLILESASTNQTSMYLCASSPPPMHTQYFGPGTRLTVL.

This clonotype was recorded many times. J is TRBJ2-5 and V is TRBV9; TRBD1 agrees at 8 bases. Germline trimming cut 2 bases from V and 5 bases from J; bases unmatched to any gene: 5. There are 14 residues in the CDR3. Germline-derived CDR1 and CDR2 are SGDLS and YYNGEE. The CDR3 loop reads CASSVGQGWETQYF. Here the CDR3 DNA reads TGTGCCAGCAGCGTTGGACAGGGCTGGGAGACCCAGTACTTC.

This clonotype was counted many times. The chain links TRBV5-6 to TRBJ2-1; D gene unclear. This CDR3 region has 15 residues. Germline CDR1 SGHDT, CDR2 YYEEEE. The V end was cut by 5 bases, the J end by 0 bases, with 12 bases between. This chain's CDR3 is CASRKRTPSYNEQFF. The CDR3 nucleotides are TGTGCCAGCAGAAAAAGGACCCCCTCCTACAATGAGCAGTTCTTC.

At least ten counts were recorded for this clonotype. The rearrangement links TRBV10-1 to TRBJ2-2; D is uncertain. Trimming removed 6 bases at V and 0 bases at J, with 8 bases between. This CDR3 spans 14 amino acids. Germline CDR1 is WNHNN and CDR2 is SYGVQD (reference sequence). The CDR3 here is CASSTLANTGELFF. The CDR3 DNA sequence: TGCGCCAGCAGCACTCTCGCGAACACCGGGGAGCTGTTTTTT.

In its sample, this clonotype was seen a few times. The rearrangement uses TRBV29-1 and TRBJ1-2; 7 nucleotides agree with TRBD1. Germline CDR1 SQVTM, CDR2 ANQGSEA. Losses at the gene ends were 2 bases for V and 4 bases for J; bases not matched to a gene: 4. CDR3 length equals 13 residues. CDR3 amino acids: CSVETGAVYGYTF. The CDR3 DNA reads TGCAGCGTTGAAACAGGGGCCGTCTATGGCTACACCTTC.

This CDR3 reads CASSPVPAPLYEQYF. As DNA, the CDR3 is TGTGCCAGCAGCCCCGTCCCGGCTCCCCTCTACGAGCAGTACTTC. The rearrangement joins TRBV5-4 to TRBJ2-7; no clear D. CDR1 and CDR2 (germline): SGHNT, YYREEE (reference sequence). The V end was cut by 4 bases, the J end by 3 bases, with 17 bases between. The CDR3 is 15 amino acids.

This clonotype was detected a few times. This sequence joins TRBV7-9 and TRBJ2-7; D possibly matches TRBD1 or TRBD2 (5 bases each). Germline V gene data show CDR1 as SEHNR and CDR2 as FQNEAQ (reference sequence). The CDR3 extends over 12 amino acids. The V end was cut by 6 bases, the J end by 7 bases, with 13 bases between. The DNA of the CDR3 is TGTGCCAGCAGTACACAGTGGGGGGAGCAGTACTTC. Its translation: CASSTQWGEQYF.

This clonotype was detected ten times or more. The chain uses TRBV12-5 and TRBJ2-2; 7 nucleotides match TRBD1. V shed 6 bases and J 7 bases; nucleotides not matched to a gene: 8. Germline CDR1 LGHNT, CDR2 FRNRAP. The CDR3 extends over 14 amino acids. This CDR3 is CASGRGGAGGELFF. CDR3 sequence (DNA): TGTGCTAGTGGCCGAGGGGGCGCGGGCGGGGAGCTGTTTTTT.

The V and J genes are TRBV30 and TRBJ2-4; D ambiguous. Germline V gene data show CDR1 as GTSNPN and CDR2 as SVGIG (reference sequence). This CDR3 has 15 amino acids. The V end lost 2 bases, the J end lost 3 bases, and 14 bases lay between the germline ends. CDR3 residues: CAWSRLGIGKNIQYF. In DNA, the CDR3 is TGTGCCTGGAGTAGGCTAGGTATCGGCAAAAACATTCAGTACTTC.

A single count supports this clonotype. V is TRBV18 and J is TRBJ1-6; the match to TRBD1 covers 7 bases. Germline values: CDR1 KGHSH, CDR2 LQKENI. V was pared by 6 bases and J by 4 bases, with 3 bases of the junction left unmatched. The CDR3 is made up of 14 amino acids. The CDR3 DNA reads TGTGCCAGCTCCCCGACAGGGTATAATTCACCCCTCCACTTT. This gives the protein CASSPTGYNSPLHF. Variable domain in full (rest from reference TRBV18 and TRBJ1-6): NAGVMQNPRHLVRRRGQEARLRCSPMKGHSHVYWYRQLPEEGLKFMVYLQKENIIDESGMPKERFSAEFPKEGPSILRIQQVVRGDSAAYFCASSPTGYNSPLHFGNGTRLTVT.

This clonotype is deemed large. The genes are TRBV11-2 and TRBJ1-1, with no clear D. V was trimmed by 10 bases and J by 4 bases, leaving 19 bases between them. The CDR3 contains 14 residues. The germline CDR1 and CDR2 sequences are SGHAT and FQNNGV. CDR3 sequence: CATSTMVGGTEAFF. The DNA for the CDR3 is TGTGCCACTTCGACCATGGTAGGTGGCACTGAAGCTTTCTTT.

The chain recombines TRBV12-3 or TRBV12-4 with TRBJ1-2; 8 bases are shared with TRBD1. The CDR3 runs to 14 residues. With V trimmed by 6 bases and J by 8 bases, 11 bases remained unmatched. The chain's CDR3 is CASSTSAGTGGYTF. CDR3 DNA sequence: TGTGCCAGCAGCACCAGTGCGGGGACAGGAGGCTACACCTTC.